This TCR beta chain was found in a study of blood T cell repertoires in COVID-19 (dated by TCRdb to about 2020). Regarding the research as a whole: The collaborator samples originated in the United States, Italy and Spain and spanned the acute and convalescent phases of COVID-19. The prospective study material was composed of cDNA or gDNA derived from T cells, B-cell-depleted T cells, or PBMCs. Subjects who had been exposed to COVID-19, were actively infected with it, or had recovered from it provided the deeply sampled blood TCRbeta repertoires that made up the dataset. The repertoires were released in a freely available public database intended as a resource for research on the immune response to SARS-CoV-2. The samples were drawn from two sources: the first 160 participants of the ongoing ImmuneRACE study, and 1,254 subjects contributed by 6 global collaborators. Nearly every sample came with metadata listing a de-identified subject ID, COVID-19 status, age in years and sex. Where HLA class I and class II types were available, the types were taken from metadata supplied by the sample provider, not from assay-based typing. The paper as a whole reports these results and caveats: Clinical and demographic metadata were provided uncurated, with the amount varying by source and participant.

TCRbeta CDR3 regions were amplified from genomic DNA using the immunoSEQ Assay, a bias-controlled multiplex PCR. The paper's data handling went like this. Nucleated cell counts per sample were estimated from amplification of reference gene primers within the assay. To quantify the absolute abundance of each unique TCRbeta CDR3 rearrangement, sequence reads were collapsed and filtered. For each sample, productive Simpson clonality was calculated by taking the square root of Simpson's diversity index across productive rearrangements. The clones in this table, taken by TCRdb from immuneACCESS, are in-frame only. Not every clone is retained; where verified, under half of the shortfall comes from an unresolved V gene, and the cause of the rest is unknown. V and J calls and clone size come straight from that table; D and trimming were deduced from the DNA. In all, the sample holds over 150,000 clones, and roughly 82% of those were seen once. The ten largest clones represent around 13% of the sample.

The collaborating institutions used their own protocols to collect whole blood in K2EDTA tubes. For TCRbeta analysis, collaborators shipped samples as frozen whole blood, isolated PBMCs, or DNA extracted from either of those sample types. The germline V gene (reference sequence) provides CDR1 LGHDT and CDR2 YNNKEL. Clipping removes 0 bases from V and 1 base from J, with 5 as the unmatched junction base count. The CDR3, cysteine through phenylalanine, is 17 amino acids long. Only the CDR3 portion is preserved as DNA: 51 bases, with reading frame beginning at the first base. A note on this clone: Its binding antigen is unknown. Qualities for individual bases were not recorded, and no much larger clone is one base off.

The sample comprised peripheral blood. The TCR originated in a human donor in a cohort sampled during active COVID-19. This chain is built from TRBV3-1 (or the pseudogene TRBV3-2) and TRBJ2-7, with 11 central nucleotides matching TRBD1. This receptor has the CDR3 CASSQEDRGRGSYEQYF. The DNA is TGTGCCAGCAGCCAAGAGGACAGGGGGCGGGGGTCCTACGAGCAGTACTTC.